Below, one T cell receptor beta chain is given with its context. This receptor's antigen is unknown. No per-base quality is available; no much larger clone lies one base away. Donors were 39 systemically healthy Caucasian individuals from Russia aged roughly 6 to 90 years. Each donor gave ten milliliters of peripheral blood, collected into EDTA-treated Vacutainer tubes. Ficoll-Paque density-gradient centrifugation was used to isolate PBMCs, with at least 6.5 million per sample. Trizol reagent was used to extract total RNA from the PBMCs, yielding at least 6 micrograms per sample. Naive CD45RAhigh/CD27high T cell percentages were measured by flow cytometry on a PBMC aliquot from every donor. This record belongs to a study of blood T cells in healthy people across ages (dated by TCRdb to about 2015). General notes on the study: In model experiments, roughly one uniquely barcoded TCR beta cDNA molecule per two T cells was captured by template switching. Donors were grouped into four age groups: young (average approximately 16 years), middle-aged (about 40), aged (about 59) and long-lived (around 82). Using deep sequencing normalized with unique cDNA molecular identifiers, the study measured how TCR beta repertoire diversity changes with age. The study analyzed two additional independent replicas of 1 million unique cDNA reads from the same blood draw for two donors, one aged 18 to 30 and one aged 80 or older. The research as a whole found: Bulk unsorted PBMC profiling prevented conclusive comparison of naive and antigen-experienced compartments. Observed TCR beta diversity correlated strongly with the percentage of naive T cells measured by flow cytometry. Estimates of total diversity based on one million sequenced T cells were considered lower bounds and underestimates. Observed TCR beta diversity per million T cells fell roughly linearly with age, and a significant reduction was already apparent by age around 40. Compared with the aged group, the long-lived group had more naive CD4+ T cells, fewer expanded clones and increased TCR diversity, suggesting age selection. The CMV infection status of donors was not known, potentially confounding age-related changes in expanded clonotypes.

Libraries were made using 5' RACE. Sequencing instrument: Illumina HiSeq 2500. A second PCR of roughly 7 to 12 cycles was performed with a sample-barcoded 5' primer and a J-beta primer mix. Each TCR beta cDNA molecule received a unique molecular identifier from a template-switch 5' adaptor carrying 12 random nucleotides. Each sample yielded at least 3 million CDR3-containing paired-end reads. The Mint cDNA synthesis kit, primed by a TRBC-specific oligonucleotide, was used to synthesize first-strand cDNA from all RNA. After uracil-DNA glycosylase treatment, a first 18-cycle PCR used universal primers M1SS and BC2_uni_R on all cDNA. Concerning the study's data processing: Normalization of each sample was performed by random selection of 1 million high-quality reads, each carrying a distinct molecular identifier. Reads with shared molecular identifiers were discarded instead of being binned into consensus sequences. CDR3 identification, clonotype clustering and error correction used MiTCR with a Q25 quality threshold and the strictest error-elimination algorithm. Lower-bound total TCR beta diversity was estimated with a nonparametric unseen species model using Euler transformation. TCRdb reworked the public reads: Q25 trimming with fastp, MiXCR clone assembly, productive beta chains retained. Entries are consolidated by CDR3 protein sequence, retaining the most common genes and DNA. TCRdb's processing, not the authors', yielded these V and J calls. A total of some 930,000 distinct CDR3 sequences appear in this sample, roughly 28% of them only once. 10% of the sample is held by the ten biggest clonotypes.

V is pared back by 4 bases and J by 0 bases, with 13 bases lying between the germline termini. The CDR3 goes from the cysteine to the phenylalanine over 15 residues. Kept here is only the CDR3 DNA, which spans 45 bases and is read in frame from base 1. CDR1 and CDR2, looked up from the germline V gene, are SGHRS and YFSETQ. The same data also went into a second study, on T cells of mothers and their children. The second study's authors report: The donors were nine systemically healthy Caucasian individuals, made up of three mothers and their six children. cDNA synthesis consumed the entire amount of extracted RNA, loaded at 1.5 ug RNA in each 15 ul reaction. In the second PCR, the M1S primer introduced both the sample barcodes and 2-4 random nucleotides. Over 9.5 million TCR beta CDR3 reads were obtained for each mother, and millions of reads were obtained for each child. Thymic selection similarly shapes TCR recombination output in related and unrelated pairs, with minor effect from inherited differences. Related mother-child pairs always showed normalized repertoire overlap that was slightly higher than in unrelated mother-child pairs, though the difference was never significant. No persistent microchimeric T cell clones were found, with a detection sensitivity of roughly 92 clones per million clonotypes. To look for features that set related mother-child pairs apart from unrelated individuals, the researchers ran deep NGS to compare the TCR beta repertoires of mothers and children. The mean age was around 42 +/- 4 years for the mothers and around 10 +/- 4 years for the children. After adapter ligation was performed with NEBNext reagents, the libraries were sequenced on an Illumina HiSeq 2000 with 100+100 nt paired-end reads. Mother and child libraries were prepared a month apart and sequenced in separate runs to prevent cross-contamination. For each donor, between roughly 450,000 and 2,100,000 distinct TCR beta clonotypes were identified. Naive TCR beta clonotypes were estimated from low-frequency clonotypes matched to each donor's FACS-determined naive share, without sorting.

Sequences were obtained from blood. The chain links TRBV5-1 with TRBJ1-1; TRBD1 could be the D gene, as 5 bases match. This TCR was recovered from a woman aged 40 to 50 in good health. Here the CDR3 is given as CASSPWGDLNTEAFF. The nucleotide sequence reads TGCGCCAGCAGCCCCTGGGGGGACCTGAACACTGAAGCTTTCTTT.